This TCR beta chain was identified in a study of blood T cells in healthy people across ages. Study-level points and caveats: A roughly linear age-dependent decrease characterized TCR beta diversity per million T cells.

This clonotype was seen ten or more times. Its antigen remains unknown. Roughly 10 milliliters was the volume of peripheral blood drawn from each donor. CDR3 length: 16 residues. Germline V gives CDR1 KGHDR, CDR2 SFDVKD. The ends lost 4 bases at V and 5 bases at J; junction bases unmatched: 9. A second PCR, run for roughly 7 to 12 cycles, used a sample-barcoded 5' primer plus a J-beta primer mix. TCRdb used MiXCR to reprocess the 5' RACE reads, holding one entry per CDR3 protein. Of hundreds of thousands of distinct CDR3 sequences listed, around 50% are singletons. This receptor was identified in a woman of 80 years or more in good health. The rearrangement joins TRBV24-1 to TRBJ1-5; 8 bases map to TRBD1. The source material was blood. CDR3 in DNA: TGTGCCACCAGTGACTCCGGACAGGGTATGTATCAGCCCCAGCATTTT. Protein product: CATSDSGQGMYQPQHF.